This T cell receptor beta chain was identified during a study of CD8 T cells in Susac syndrome. Study summary: When their blood was taken, patients with Susac syndrome were therapy-naive, taking corticosteroids, or taking intravenous immunoglobulin alone.

Random hexamers were used to reverse transcribe the RNA input (about 0.5 to 1 ug). One entry per CDR3 protein results from TCRdb running MiXCR on the immunoSEQ multiplex PCR reads. The table lists approximately 210,000 distinct CDR3 sequences, about 94% of them singletons. CDR1 is MNHNY and CDR2 is SVGAGI in the germline V gene (reference sequence). CDR3 length: 13 residues. Deletions cut 6 bases from V and 4 bases from J, with 12 bases between. The CD8+ and CD4+ T cells were negatively isolated, with the TEMRA cells enriched by FACS. This clonotype was sampled from a human donor with Susac syndrome. Sequencing was done on a sample of CD4+ T cells from PBMCs. The chain has TRBV6-6 and TRBJ1-1, with D possibly matching TRBD1 (5 bases). CDR3 residues: CASSRDRSTEAFF. In nucleotides, the CDR3 is TGTGCCAGCAGCCGTGACAGAAGCACTGAAGCTTTCTTT.